This T cell receptor (beta chain) was documented in a study of T cells in Graves' hyperthyroidism and ophthalmopathy (dated by TCRdb to between 2019 and 2020). Concerning the study at large: Peripheral blood was sampled at the time of initial diagnosis, prior to any treatment. Whether ophthalmopathy could be predicted prospectively was tested in an independent validation cohort made up of 18 to 20 hyperthyroidism patients plus 17 patients who later progressed to ophthalmopathy. Thyroid tissue and blood T-cell repertoires from more than five Graves' hyperthyroidism patients were also compared in the study. A discovery cohort of about a hundred patients, 43 with Graves' ophthalmopathy and 55 to 65 with stable Graves' hyperthyroidism, was used to find distinguishing TCR V-J signatures. The paper describes TCR Vbeta CDR3 sequencing of 135 peripheral blood samples, made up of about 40 ophthalmopathy patients, some 80 hyperthyroidism patients and 17 progressor patients. The approximately 100 discovery patients were randomly split 7:3 into training and test sets. After sampling, hyperthyroidism patients received methimazole starting at 30 mg daily, and ophthalmopathy patients received high-dose intravenous methylprednisolone. What the authors observed across the whole study: Most expanded thyroid clonotypes (frequency above 0.001) were also detected in blood, a finding suggesting that blood repertoires may reflect thyroid immune responses. In validation, the model predicted progression to ophthalmopathy with over 60% sensitivity and around 72% specificity, a median of 6.5 months before onset. A model built on a 13 V-J signature distinguished ophthalmopathy from stable hyperthyroidism, reaching around 88% sensitivity and about 81% specificity in cross-validation and 80%/75% in testing. No statistical method was used to set the sample size in advance, and investigators knew the group allocation.

A patient counted as having stable Graves' hyperthyroidism if no progression to ophthalmopathy occurred over 18 months of follow-up. Hyperthyroidism patients were aged 18 to 65 years and newly diagnosed, with disease duration of less than 2 months. Exclusion was applied to patients with uncontrolled infections, other autoimmune diseases, pregnancy or lactation. Diagnoses relied on clinical symptoms, serum thyroxine and TRAb, thyroid ultrasound and orbital computed tomography. PBMCs were separated from approximately 10 ml of fresh peripheral blood using Ficoll-Paque density gradient centrifugation. Total RNA was extracted with Trizol reagent, and quality was checked on an Agilent 2100 Bioanalyzer. V lost 0 bases and J lost 0 bases; the stretch between them is 8 bases long. Spanning cysteine to phenylalanine, the CDR3 consists of 15 amino acids. Just CDR3 DNA is preserved here, 45 bases in frame from base 1.

TCR beta CDR3 regions were amplified from RNA transcripts. For the first round of RT-PCR on the TCR CDR3, the HTBI primer set was used together with the Qiagen OneStep RT-PCR kit. Libraries were constructed in a second round of multiplex PCR, after which size selection and purification were carried out. Libraries were sequenced paired-end with 100 bp reads on an Illumina HiSeq2000. From the authors' description of their analysis: SOAPnuke was used to process the raw data, removing reads that contained adapters or uncalled bases, had a mean Phred below 15, or lacked an exact match to the constant primer or identifier. COPE v1.2.5 was used to merge the high-quality paired reads, and each unique nucleotide sequence was defined as a clonotype. Clonotypes were aligned to IMGT TRBV, TRBD and TRBJ reference segments using MiTCR v1.1. The analysis was restricted to V-J combinations with a frequency above 0.0001, which together covered just over 99% of the repertoires. The TCS score was defined as F50 (clonal expansion) divided by E x V (chaos), with BLOSUM62-based TCRdist calculated between CDR3 peptides within each V-J. Welch's t-statistics and random forest reduced 500 to 650 V-J features to some 14, which were used in a naive Bayes classifier (R e1071). The public reads were quality trimmed at Q25 with fastp and then assembled into clones with MiXCR by TCRdb, keeping productive beta chains. Here each entry gathers all rows of one CDR3 protein and keeps the most common genes and DNA. TCRdb's processing, not the authors' own work, is the source of the V and J calls. A total of more than 350,000 distinct CDR3 sequences appear in this sample, 15% of them only once. The top ten constitute approximately 29% of the sample.

This clonotype was counted many times. What antigen it recognizes has not been identified. No much larger clone is present one base from it, and per-base qualities are unavailable. The receptor comes from a woman aged 30 to 39 with Graves' hyperthyroidism. The V gene is TRBV12-3 or TRBV12-4 and the J gene is TRBJ1-2, with no D gene named confidently. The source material was blood. The DNA reads as follows: TGTGCCAGCAGTTTAGCAGGGAGAGCTAACTATGGCTACACCTTC. The translation is CASSLAGRANYGYTF.